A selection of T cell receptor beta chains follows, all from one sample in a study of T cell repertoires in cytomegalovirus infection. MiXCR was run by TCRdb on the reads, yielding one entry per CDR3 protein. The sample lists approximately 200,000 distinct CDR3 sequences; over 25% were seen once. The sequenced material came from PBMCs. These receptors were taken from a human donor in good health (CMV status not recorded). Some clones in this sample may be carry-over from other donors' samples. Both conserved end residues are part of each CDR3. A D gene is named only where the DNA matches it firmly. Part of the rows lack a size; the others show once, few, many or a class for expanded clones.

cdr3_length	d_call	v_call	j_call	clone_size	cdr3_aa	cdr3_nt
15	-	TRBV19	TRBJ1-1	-	CASSISPGTNTEAFF	TGTGCCAGTAGTATCTCCCCAGGAACGAACACTGAAGCTTTCTTT
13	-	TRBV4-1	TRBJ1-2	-	CASSQVGDYGYTF	TGCGCCAGCAGCCAAGTTGGGGACTATGGCTACACCTTC
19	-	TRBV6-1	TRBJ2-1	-	CASSEVFVGGIGSYNEQFF	TGTGCCAGCAGTGAAGTCTTTGTCGGCGGGATTGGCTCCTACAATGAGCAGTTCTTC
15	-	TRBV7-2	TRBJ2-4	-	CASSSTQQDKNIQYF	TGTGCCAGCAGCTCAACACAACAGGACAAAAACATTCAGTACTTC
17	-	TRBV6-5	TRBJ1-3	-	CASSYRSPQGSGNTIYF	TGTGCCAGCAGTTACCGAAGTCCGCAGGGAAGTGGAAACACCATATATTTT
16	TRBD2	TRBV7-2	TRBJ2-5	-	CASSLGAGGPMKTQYF	TGTGCCAGCAGCTTAGGAGCGGGGGGGCCTATGAAGACCCAGTACTTC
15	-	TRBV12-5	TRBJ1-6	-	CASGLEGPRNSPLHF	TGTGCTAGTGGTTTGGAGGGCCCGAGGAATTCACCCCTCCACTTT
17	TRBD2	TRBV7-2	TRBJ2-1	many	CASSLAVAGGSDNEQFF	TGTGCCAGCAGCTTAGCGGTAGCGGGGGGTAGCGACAATGAGCAGTTCTTC
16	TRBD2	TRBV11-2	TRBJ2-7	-	CASSPHSGDGINEQYF	TGTGCCAGCAGCCCCCATAGCGGGGACGGAATCAACGAGCAGTACTTC
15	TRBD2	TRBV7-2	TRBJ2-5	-	CASSLGGGAYETKYF	TGTGCCAGCAGCTTGGGCGGGGGGGCTTATGAGACCAAGTACTTC
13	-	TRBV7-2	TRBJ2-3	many	CASSLDRTDTQYF	TGTGCCAGCAGCTTAGACCGCACAGATACGCAGTATTTT
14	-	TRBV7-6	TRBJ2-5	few	CASSFRGSQETQYF	TGTGCCAGCAGCTTCAGGGGTAGCCAAGAGACCCAGTACTTC
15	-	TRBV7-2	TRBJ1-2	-	CASSLNGGVNYGYTF	TGTGCCAGCAGCTTAAATGGAGGGGTGAACTATGGCTACACCTTC
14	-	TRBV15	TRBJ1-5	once	CATSSIYSNQPQHF	TGTGCCACCAGCAGCATCTATAGCAATCAGCCCCAGCATTTT
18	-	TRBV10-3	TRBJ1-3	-	CAISDGPPREDSGNTIYF	TGTGCCATCAGTGACGGACCGCCTAGAGAGGACTCTGGAAACACCATATATTTT
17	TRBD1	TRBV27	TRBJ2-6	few	CASASPGQGTGANVLTF	TGTGCCAGCGCTAGTCCGGGACAGGGTACTGGGGCCAACGTCCTGACTTTC
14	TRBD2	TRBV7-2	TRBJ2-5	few	CASSFGLVAETQYF	TGTGCCAGCAGCTTCGGACTAGTCGCAGAGACCCAGTACTTC
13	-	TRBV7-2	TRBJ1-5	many	CASSLGFNQPQHF	TGTGCCAGCAGCTTAGGTTTTAATCAGCCCCAGCATTTT
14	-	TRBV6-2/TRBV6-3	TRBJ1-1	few	CASSYSLTGTEAFF	TGTGCCAGCAGTTACTCACTGACAGGCACTGAAGCTTTCTTT
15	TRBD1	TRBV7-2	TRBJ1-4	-	CASSPRQGVNEKLFF	TGTGCCAGCAGCCCCCGACAGGGGGTTAATGAAAAACTGTTTTTT
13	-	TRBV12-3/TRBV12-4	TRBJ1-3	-	CASRDNSGNTIYF	TGTGCCAGCAGGGACAACTCTGGAAACACCATATATTTT
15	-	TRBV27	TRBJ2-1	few	CASSPWGGQDNEQFF	TGTGCCAGCAGTCCCTGGGGGGGCCAGGACAATGAGCAGTTCTTC
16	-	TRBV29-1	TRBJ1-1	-	CSVEYFGTRRGTEAFF	TGCAGCGTTGAATACTTTGGCACCCGGCGGGGCACTGAAGCTTTCTTT
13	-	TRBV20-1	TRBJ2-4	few	CSAPGRGENIQYF	TGCAGTGCCCCCGGCCGCGGGGAAAACATTCAGTACTTC
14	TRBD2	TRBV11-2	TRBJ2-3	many	CASSPGGGPDTQYF	TGTGCCAGCAGCCCCGGGGGGGGCCCAGATACGCAGTATTTT
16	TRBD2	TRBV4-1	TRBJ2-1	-	CASSQDQRGPRNEQFF	TGCGCCAGCAGCCAAGACCAGCGGGGGCCGAGAAATGAGCAGTTCTTC
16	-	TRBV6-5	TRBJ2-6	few	CASSYSRESGANVLTF	TGTGCCAGCAGTTACTCAAGGGAGTCAGGGGCCAACGTCCTGACTTTC
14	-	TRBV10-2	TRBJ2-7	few	CASSSVAVPYEQYF	TGCGCCAGCAGTTCCGTAGCGGTCCCCTACGAGCAGTACTTC
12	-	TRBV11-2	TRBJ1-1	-	CASSLEQGRAFF	TGTGCCAGCAGCTTAGAGCAGGGGCGAGCTTTCTTT
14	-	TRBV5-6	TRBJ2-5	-	CASSLKSYQETQYF	TGTGCCAGCAGCTTGAAATCGTACCAAGAGACCCAGTACTTC
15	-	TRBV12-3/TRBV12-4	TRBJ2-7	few	CASSLLKGKYYEQYF	TGTGCCAGCAGTCTTTTGAAGGGAAAATACTACGAGCAGTACTTC
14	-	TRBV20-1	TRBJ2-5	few	CSSHRDTGGETQYF	TGCAGTTCCCACCGGGACACAGGAGGAGAGACCCAGTACTTC
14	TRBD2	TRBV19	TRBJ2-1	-	CASSMGGGDNEQFF	TGTGCCAGTAGTATGGGCGGGGGAGACAATGAGCAGTTCTTC